The rows below give T cell receptor beta chains drawn from one sample of a study of CD8 T cells in Susac syndrome. TCRdb reprocessed the immunoSEQ multiplex PCR reads via MiXCR and lists one record per CDR3 protein. The table lists around 280,000 distinct CDR3 sequences, about 90% of them singletons. Sequencing was performed on CD4+ T cells from PBMCs. Receptors originate from a human donor with multiple sclerosis. CDR3s include the opening cysteine and the closing phenylalanine or tryptophan. D genes are given only for firm matches. Size is omitted from some rows. Given values are once, few, many or a class for expanded clones.

>TRBV14|TRBJ2-4|-|-
TGTGCCAGCAGCCAAGACTTGGGGGCCAAAAACATCCAGTACTTC
CASSQDLGAKNIQYF
>TRBV5-4|TRBJ2-6|once|-
TGTGCCAGCAGCCCTACGAAAGTCGCTGGGGCCAACGTCCTGACTTTC
CASSPTKVAGANVLTF
>TRBV7-2|TRBJ2-3|-|TRBD2
TGTGCCAGCAGCTCGCCTAGCGGAAACACAGATACGCAGTATTTT
CASSSPSGNTDTQYF
>TRBV7-9|TRBJ2-2|-|TRBD2
TGTGCCAGCCTCTCGGGGGGAACCGGGGAGCTGTTTTTT
CASLSGGTGELFF
>TRBV27|TRBJ2-2|-|-
TGTGCCAGCAGTACGGGACTCTCCACCGGGGAGCTGTTTTTT
CASSTGLSTGELFF
>TRBV29-1|TRBJ2-7|-|-
TGCAGCGTTGAACTGGGAATGGGGCGCTACGAGCAGTACTTC
CSVELGMGRYEQYF
>TRBV19|TRBJ1-1|-|-
TGTGCCAGTAGCCTTTACATGAACACTGAAGCTTTCTTT
CASSLYMNTEAFF
>TRBV30|TRBJ1-2|few|TRBD1
TGTGCCTCCAGTTCGGGACAGGGTAACTATGGCTACACCTTC
CASSSGQGNYGYTF
>TRBV29-1|TRBJ1-1|-|-
TGCAGCGGGAAATTGGGGGGGAACACTGAAGCTTTCTTT
CSGKLGGNTEAFF
>TRBV20-1|TRBJ2-6|-|TRBD1
TGCAGTGCTAGCGACAGGGCTGGGGCCAACGTCCTGACTTTC
CSASDRAGANVLTF
>TRBV5-1|TRBJ2-7|-|TRBD1
TGCGCCAGCAGCCCAGGACAGGGGTTAGACGAGCAGTACTTC
CASSPGQGLDEQYF
>TRBV27|TRBJ1-1|-|TRBD1
TGTGCCAGCAGCGACCGGGACAGGGGAAGGGACACTGAAGCTTTCTTT
CASSDRDRGRDTEAFF
>TRBV30|TRBJ1-1|-|-
TGTGCCAGAGGATATGGACAGTCTAGTGAAGCTTTCTTT
CARGYGQSSEAFF
>TRBV29-1|TRBJ2-7|once|TRBD1
TGCAGCGTTCTGTTAGGGGGCCGTTCCTACGAGCAGTACTTC
CSVLLGGRSYEQYF
>TRBV5-1|TRBJ2-5|-|TRBD1
TGCGCCAGCAGCTTGGTTAACAGGGGGCCCGAGACCCAGTACTTC
CASSLVNRGPETQYF
>TRBV6-6|TRBJ1-5|-|TRBD1
TGTGCCAGCAGTATGGACAGGGTCAATCAGCCCCAGCATTTT
CASSMDRVNQPQHF
>TRBV4-3|TRBJ2-1|-|TRBD2
TGCGCCAGCAGCCAAGACGACCCTGGAGGCGGGGGCAATGAGCAGTTCTTC
CASSQDDPGGGGNEQFF
>TRBV12-3/TRBV12-4|TRBJ1-2|-|-
TGTGCCAGCAACCCGGGAGGGAACTATGGCTACACCTTC
CASNPGGNYGYTF
>TRBV7-2|TRBJ2-3|-|-
TGTGCCAGCAGCTTAATGGGGGCTAGCACAGATACGCAGTATTTT
CASSLMGASTDTQYF
>TRBV30|TRBJ2-3|-|-
TGTGCCTGGAGTGTACAGGGCGGTAGCACAGATACGCAGTATTTT
CAWSVQGGSTDTQYF
>TRBV19|TRBJ2-3|-|-
TGTGCCAGTAGTATTGGGGGGCGGGGTGATACGCAGTATTTT
CASSIGGRGDTQYF
>TRBV20-1|TRBJ1-2|once|-
TGCAGTGCTGGAGGACTTCGACTTTATGGCTACACCTTC
CSAGGLRLYGYTF
>TRBV24-1|TRBJ2-5|-|TRBD1
TGTGCCACCAGTGATCCGGGACAGGGAAAGACCCAGTACTTC
CATSDPGQGKTQYF
>TRBV7-9|TRBJ2-1|-|-
TGTGCCAGCAGCTTACCTAGCGCCAACTACAATGAGCAGTTCTTC
CASSLPSANYNEQFF
>TRBV11-3|TRBJ2-1|-|TRBD2
TGTGCCAGCATGTCCCGGACTAGCGGGAGACACTCGGAGAATGAGCAGTTCTTC
CASMSRTSGRHSENEQFF
>TRBV12-3/TRBV12-4|TRBJ2-3|-|-
TGTGCCAGCTCTAGCGCCACAGATACGCAGTATTTT
CASSSATDTQYF
>TRBV9|TRBJ2-6|-|TRBD1
TGTGCCAGCAGCGCGATTTCCGGGACAGGGGCTTCAGGGGGGGCCAACGTCCTGACTTTC
CASSAISGTGASGGANVLTF
>TRBV2|TRBJ2-5|once|-
TGTGCCAGCAGCTCCAATGGGGACTTCCCGCGGGAGACCCAGTACTTC
CASSSNGDFPRETQYF
>TRBV12-3/TRBV12-4|TRBJ2-1|-|-
TGTGCCAGCAGTTTCCAACGTTCGGCAGATGAGCAGTTCTTC
CASSFQRSADEQFF
>TRBV20-1|TRBJ1-2|-|-
TGCAGTGCGCCTCCTAAAAGACAGCTCCGAGCACGAGGCTACACCTTC
CSAPPKRQLRARGYTF
>TRBV6-5|TRBJ2-1|-|-
TGTGCCAGCACGCCCCCGAGAGGCTCCTACAATGAGCAGTTCTTC
CASTPPRGSYNEQFF
>TRBV30|TRBJ2-2|-|TRBD2
TGTGCCTGGAGTGTAGGGACTAGCGGGGAGCTGTTTTTT
CAWSVGTSGELFF
>TRBV20-1|TRBJ2-7|-|-
TGCAGCGGCGGGTCTCAGAGCTCCTACGAGCAGTACTTC
CSGGSQSSYEQYF
>TRBV5-6|TRBJ1-3|-|-
TGTGCCAGCAGCTTGATGGGAGCAAACACCATATATTTT
CASSLMGANTIYF
>TRBV18|TRBJ1-1|-|-
TGTGCCAGCTCGCCCGGACAGCTGAATTCCATGAACACTGAAGCTTTCTTT
CASSPGQLNSMNTEAFF
>TRBV20-1|TRBJ2-1|-|-
TGCAGTGCTAGACCTTTCTCCTACAATGAGCAGTTCTTC
CSARPFSYNEQFF
>TRBV7-8|TRBJ2-3|-|-
TGTGCCAGCAGCTTAGCGCAGGGCACAGATACGCAGTATTTT
CASSLAQGTDTQYF